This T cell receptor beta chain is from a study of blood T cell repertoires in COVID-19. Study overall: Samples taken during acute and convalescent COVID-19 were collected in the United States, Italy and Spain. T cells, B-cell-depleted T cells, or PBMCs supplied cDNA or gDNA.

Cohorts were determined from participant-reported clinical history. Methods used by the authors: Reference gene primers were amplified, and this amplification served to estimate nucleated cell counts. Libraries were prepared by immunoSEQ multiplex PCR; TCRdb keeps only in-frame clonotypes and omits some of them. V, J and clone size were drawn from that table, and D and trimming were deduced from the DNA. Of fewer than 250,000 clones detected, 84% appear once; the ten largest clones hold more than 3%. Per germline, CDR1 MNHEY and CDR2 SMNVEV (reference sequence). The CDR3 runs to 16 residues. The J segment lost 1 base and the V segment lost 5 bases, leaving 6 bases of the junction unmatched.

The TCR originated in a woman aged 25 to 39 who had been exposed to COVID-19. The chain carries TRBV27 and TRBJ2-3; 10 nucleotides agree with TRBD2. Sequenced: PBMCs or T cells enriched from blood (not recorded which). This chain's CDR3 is CASSPSSGSRTDTQYF. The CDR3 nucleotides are TGTGCCAGCAGTCCATCTAGCGGGAGCCGCACAGATACGCAGTATTTT.